A single sample gave rise to the 15 T cell receptor beta chains below, sequenced in a study of early stage breast cancer tumors (dated by TCRdb to about 2017). Libraries were prepared through the immunoSEQ multiplex PCR assay. This immuneACCESS table, as held by TCRdb, lists in-frame sequences with V and J called but not all clones. Of the missing ones, under half trace to an unresolved V gene in checked studies; the others have no known cause. Within this sample are 3,500 to 4,500 clones, with about two thirds of them counted one time only. The ten largest make up roughly 18% of the sample. Sequenced input: breast tumor tissue. Every receptor here comes from a person aged 40 to 50 with breast cancer.

CDR3 protein: CASIRRYRTSPGYTF. The CDR3 DNA reads as TGTGCCAGCATCAGACGATATCGGACCAGTCCTGGCTACACCTTC. The V call is TRBV6-1, the J call TRBJ1-2; no reliable D call. CDR1 and CDR2 (germline): MNHNS, SASEGT. Trimming stripped 7 bases from V and 7 bases from J, with 22 bases between. This CDR3 region has 15 residues.

Only a few counts were recorded for this clone. The chain is built from TRBV15 and TRBJ2-5; 13 bases are shared with TRBD2. With 3 bases clipped from V and 5 bases from J, the junction kept 9 bases outside the gene matches. Per the germline V gene, CDR1 is LNHNV and CDR2 is YYDKDF (reference sequence). The CDR3 runs to 17 residues. The CDR3 nucleotides read TGTGCCACCAGCAGCAAAGGACTAGCGGGAGATGGGGAGACCCAGTACTTC. Protein: CATSSKGLAGDGETQYF.

This clone has a handful of counts. This rearrangement joins TRBV15 to TRBJ1-4; 7 bases are a match to TRBD1. The V gene end was trimmed by 4 bases and the J gene end by 0 bases; junction bases not matched to a gene: 5. This CDR3 comprises 16 residues. CDR1 LNHNV and CDR2 YYDKDF come from the germline V gene (reference sequence). In DNA, the CDR3 is TGTGCCACCAGCAAGGGGGCAATCGCAACTAATGAAAAACTGTTTTTT. The encoded protein is CATSKGAIATNEKLFF.

The rearrangement joins TRBV6-1 to TRBJ2-2, with a tentative D call TRBD1 (6 bases). Germline V CDR1 and CDR2: MNHNS, SASEGT. Trimming stripped 0 bases from V and 5 bases from J, with 10 bases between. The CDR3 length is 15 residues. CDR3 coding DNA: TGTGCCAGCAGTGAAGCATGGCAGGGGACCGGGGAGCTGTTTTTT. Translating it yields CASSEAWQGTGELFF.

This rearrangement joins TRBV19 to TRBJ2-2; 7 bases are a match to TRBD2. V gave up 5 bases and J gave up 1 base; unmatched junction bases: 4. Germline V gene lookup returns CDR1 LNHDA and CDR2 SQIVND (reference sequence). The CDR3 runs 15 residues. DNA of the CDR3: TGTGCCAGTAGTTTTATAGCGGGGAACACCGGGGAGCTGTTTTTT. Protein product: CASSFIAGNTGELFF.

Here the CDR3 DNA reads TGTGCCAGTAGTATAGATCAGACAGATGAAGCTTTCTTT. It yields the protein CASSIDQTDEAFF. The chain employs TRBV19 and TRBJ1-1; possibly TRBD1 for D (5 bases). This CDR3 contains 13 residues. Trimming left V 0 bases short and J 7 bases short, with 9 bases between. Germline CDR1 reads LNHDA; CDR2 reads SQIVND (reference sequence).

This clone was seen once. The J gene is TRBJ2-7, the V gene TRBV11-1, with TRBD1 matching 8 bases. The V and J ends lost 5 bases and 3 bases, in that order; junction bases with no gene match: 9. The CDR3 is made up of 15 amino acids. Looked up from germline, CDR1 is SGHAT and CDR2 is FQDESV (reference sequence). CDR3 residues: CASSLTGAQHYEQYF. CDR3 bases: TGTGCCAGCAGCCTGACAGGGGCCCAGCACTACGAGCAGTACTTC.

By proportion, this clone is large. The CDR3 coding sequence is TGTGCCAGTAGTGGCCTAGAGGGGCTTAACAATGAGCAGTTCTTC. Amino acids: CASSGLEGLNNEQFF. The rearrangement uses TRBV19 and TRBJ2-1; D is possibly TRBD1 or TRBD2 (5 bases each). CDR1 and CDR2 (germline): LNHDA, SQIVND (reference sequence). The CDR3 is made up of 15 amino acids. Trimming left V 5 bases short and J 5 bases short, with 16 bases between.

The chain carries TRBV7-6 and TRBJ1-6, with no clear D. Germline values: CDR1 SGHVS, CDR2 FNYEAQ. Trimming left V 4 bases short and J 8 bases short, with 18 bases between. The CDR3 runs 16 residues. This CDR3 reads CASSSIGSVGDSPLHF. CDR3 DNA: TGTGCCAGCAGCTCCATCGGGTCGGTCGGGGATTCACCCCTCCACTTT.

V is TRBV10-3 and J is TRBJ2-7; TRBD2 agrees at 8 bases. The length of the CDR3 is 14 residues. Germline V gives CDR1 ENHRY, CDR2 SYGVKD. J lost 0 bases, V lost 11 bases, and 9 bases had no gene match. The CDR3 protein is CAAKPGTSSYEQYF. The CDR3 DNA reads as TGTGCCGCCAAACCGGGGACTAGCTCCTACGAGCAGTACTTC.

There are a few counts of this clone. The V gene is TRBV6-5, the J gene TRBJ2-7; 12 nucleotides match TRBD2. The V gene end was trimmed by 2 bases and the J gene end by 5 bases; junction bases not matched to a gene: 4. The CDR3 is 15 residues long. From germline, CDR1 is MNHEY and CDR2 SVGAGI. CDR3 loop: CASSYRLAGVHEQYF. The CDR3 DNA reads as TGTGCCAGCAGTTACCGACTAGCGGGAGTACACGAGCAGTACTTC.

This clone was observed a few times. This chain uses TRBV19 with TRBJ1-3; D not certain. The CDR3 spans 15 residues. Germline V gene sequence: CDR1 LNHDA, CDR2 SQIVND (reference sequence). V was clipped by 6 bases and J by 2 bases, with 14 bases between them. The CDR3: CASRTPGPAGNTIYF. The CDR3 DNA sequence: TGTGCCAGTAGAACCCCCGGCCCAGCTGGAAACACCATATATTTT.

This chain links TRBV11-3 with TRBJ2-3, with TRBD2 identical over 11 bases. Per germline, CDR1 SGHNT and CDR2 YENEEA. After removal of 5 bases from V and 9 bases from J, the junction contained 7 bases not matched to a gene. The CDR3 covers 14 residues. The CDR3 nucleotides are TGTGCCAGCAGCCCGGGACTAGCGGAGGCCACGCAGTATTTT. Translating gives CASSPGLAEATQYF.

The sample holds a few counts of this clone. This chain joins TRBV13 and TRBJ2-1, with a weak D call TRBD2 (5 bases). Germline lookup yields CDR1 PRHDT and CDR2 FYEKMQ (reference sequence). The CDR3 totals 15 residues. Trimming pared 2 bases from V and 5 bases from J, leaving 13 bases between. CDR3 sequence (DNA): TGTGCCAGCAGCTTATTGGCTAGCACACACAATGAGCAGTTCTTC. Its translation is CASSLLASTHNEQFF.

This chain uses TRBV2 with TRBJ2-3, with D unclear. V was shortened by 11 bases and J by 4 bases, with 16 bases between the two germline ends. The CDR3 covers 13 residues. Germline lookup yields CDR1 SNHLY and CDR2 FYNNEI. The chain's CDR3 is CAGAEEDADTQYF. DNA for the CDR3: TGTGCCGGCGCCGAAGAGGACGCAGATACGCAGTATTTT.